The 10 T cell receptor beta chains listed next were all sequenced from one sample in a study of blood T cell repertoires in COVID-19 (dated by TCRdb to about 2020). Preparation of the library involved the immunoSEQ multiplex PCR assay. The table comes from immuneACCESS by way of TCRdb, which keeps in-frame sequences with V and J called. Part of the clones is missing from these tables; in studies checked, under half for an unresolved V gene and the rest for unknown reasons. Recorded for this sample are under 200,000 clones; about nine tenths of them occurred a single time. Clones ranked in the top ten supply around 1.7% of the sample. The sequenced sample was peripheral blood. These receptors all stem from a man between 18 and 35 years old with active or convalescent COVID-19.

The genes are TRBV27 and TRBJ2-1; TRBD2 agrees at 9 bases. CDR1 and CDR2 (germline): MNHEY, SMNVEV (reference sequence). This CDR3 is built from 15 residues. V gave up 6 bases and J gave up 4 bases; unmatched junction bases: 7. CDR3: CASRTVSGSYNEQFF. The CDR3, as DNA: TGTGCCAGCAGGACTGTTAGCGGGAGTTACAATGAGCAGTTCTTC.

The chain recombines TRBV7-2 with TRBJ2-1; 9 nucleotides align to TRBD2. The germline V gene has CDR1 SGHTA and CDR2 FQGNSA. This CDR3 comprises 13 residues. The V gene end was trimmed by 2 bases and the J gene end by 13 bases; junction bases not matched to a gene: 6. CDR3 region: CASSLYQREVQFF. In DNA, the CDR3 is TGTGCCAGCAGCTTATATCAGCGGGAGGTCCAGTTCTTC.

The chain is built from TRBV5-5 and TRBJ2-5; TRBD1 is a possible D gene (6 bases). V lost 0 bases and J 4 bases, leaving 13 bases between the germline ends. In germline, CDR1 is SGHKS, CDR2 YYEKEE (reference sequence). This CDR3 has 15 residues. CDR3 in DNA: TGTGCCAGCAGCTTGGCTTGGGGGCTAGGAGAGACCCAGTACTTC. This sequence encodes CASSLAWGLGETQYF.

V is TRBV4-2 and J is TRBJ1-2; D might be TRBD1 (6 bases). Per the germline V gene, CDR1 is LGHNA and CDR2 is YNFKEQ. V lost 2 bases and J 2 bases, leaving 12 bases between the germline ends. This CDR3 has 15 residues. The CDR3, as DNA: TGTGCCAGCAGCCAACCAGGGGACGTAAACTATGGCTACACCTTC. Its protein is CASSQPGDVNYGYTF.

The V and J genes are TRBV11-2 and TRBJ2-5, with TRBD1 as a possible D gene (6 bases). Germline V lookup: CDR1 SGHAT, CDR2 FQNNGV. The germline V and J ends were trimmed by 0 bases and 6 bases, with 8 bases remaining between them. The CDR3 has 13 amino acids. This CDR3 reads CASSLEGAQTQYF. CDR3 sequence (DNA): TGTGCCAGCAGCTTAGAGGGGGCTCAGACCCAGTACTTC.

The chain uses TRBV4-1 and TRBJ2-7; 13 bases fit TRBD2. Trimming at V came to 4 bases and at J to 2 bases, leaving 14 bases not matched to a gene. The CDR3 is 19 residues long. Per germline, CDR1 MGHRA and CDR2 YSYEKL. The CDR3 region has the DNA TGCGCCAGCAGCCCCGGACTAGCGGGGGACAAAGGGCGGCCCTACGAGCAGTACTTC. Translated: CASSPGLAGDKGRPYEQYF.

CDR3 sequence: CAISDSGGLLSGELFF. The CDR3 DNA reads TGTGCCATCAGTGACTCGGGGGGCCTGTTGTCCGGGGAGCTGTTTTTT. The rearrangement uses TRBV10-3 and TRBJ2-2, with D possibly being TRBD2 (7 bases). CDR1 is ENHRY and CDR2 is SYGVKD in the germline V gene. CDR3 length: 16 residues. The V gene lost 3 bases and the J gene lost 6 bases, with 17 bases spanning the gap.

CDR3 amino acids: CASRGPAVNTEAFF. The CDR3 DNA sequence: TGTGCCAGCAGGGGCCCGGCAGTGAACACTGAAGCTTTCTTT. The chain joins TRBV28 to TRBJ1-1; D not certain. The CDR3 extends over 14 amino acids. The V end was cut by 6 bases, the J end by 0 bases, with 11 bases between. CDR1 and CDR2 from the germline V gene are MDHEN and SYDVKM.

The chain employs TRBV12-3 or TRBV12-4 and TRBJ1-5; TRBD1 is a possible D gene (5 bases). CDR3 length equals 12 residues. V lost 7 bases, J lost 6 bases, and 10 bases lay in between. The CDR3 loop reads CASTQGAQPQHF. Here the CDR3 DNA reads TGTGCCAGCACGCAAGGGGCTCAGCCCCAGCATTTT.

The gene calls are TRBV27 and TRBJ2-5; 8 nucleotides line up with TRBD1. The CDR3 consists of 16 residues. Germline V gene data show CDR1 as MNHEY and CDR2 as SMNVEV (reference sequence). J gave up 1 base and V 3 bases, and 7 bases lay outside the gene matches. The CDR3 sequence: CASSFTGQVLQETQYF. Here the CDR3 DNA reads TGTGCCAGCAGTTTTACGGGACAGGTGCTCCAAGAGACCCAGTACTTC.